A single sample gave rise to the 15 T cell receptor beta chains below, sequenced in a study of shared clonotypes between healthy human individuals. Profiling relied on immunoSEQ multiplex PCR, and the TCRdb table lists in-frame clones only, not all of them. The sample has about 480,000 clones, about four fifths seen once; the top ten hold approximately 12%. The specimen sequenced was PBMCs. The receptors derive from a woman in her forties in good health. Some clones in this sample may be carry-over from other donors' samples.

This rearrangement joins TRBV7-9 to TRBJ1-6; a weak D match, TRBD1 (5 bases). CDR1 is SEHNR, CDR2 FQNEAQ, per germline (reference sequence). The CDR3 is made up of 15 amino acids. The germline V and J ends were trimmed by 3 bases and 7 bases, with 13 bases remaining between them. The CDR3 DNA reads TGTGCCAGCAGCTTTCGGGGCGCGGGGAATTCACCCCTCCACTTT. Amino acid sequence: CASSFRGAGNSPLHF. Complete variable domain (other parts from reference TRBV7-9 and TRBJ1-6): DTGVSQNPRHKITKRGQNVTFRCDPISEHNRLYWYRQTLGQGPEFLTYFQNEAQLEKSRLLSDRFSAERPKGSFSTLEIQRTEQGDSAMYLCASSFRGAGNSPLHFGNGTRLTVT.

The chain links TRBV2 to TRBJ2-3, with D perhaps assigned TRBD1 or TRBD2 (5 bases each). CDR3 length: 14 residues. V gave up 6 bases and J gave up 2 bases, with 12 bases separating them. Germline-derived CDR1 and CDR2 are SNHLY and FYNNEI. CDR3 loop: CASRTGTNTDTQYF. The CDR3 bases are TGTGCCAGCAGGACCGGGACCAACACAGATACGCAGTATTTT.

The chain links TRBV18 to TRBJ1-5; tentatively, D is TRBD1 (5 bases). Germline CDR1 KGHSH, CDR2 LQKENI. V lost 6 bases and J 6 bases, leaving 12 bases between the germline ends. The CDR3 consists of 13 residues. The CDR3 region has the DNA TGTGCCAGCTCTGGGGGAGCGGGTCAGCCCCAGCATTTT. Its translation is CASSGGAGQPQHF.

V gene TRBV9 combines with J gene TRBJ1-2, with D possibly being TRBD1 (5 bases). The CDR3 runs to 13 residues. V was trimmed by 1 base and J by 4 bases, leaving 8 bases between them. Germline loops: CDR1 SGDLS, CDR2 YYNGEE. The DNA for the CDR3 is TGTGCCAGCAGCGTAACAGGCCGCTATGGCTACACCTTC. Translation: CASSVTGRYGYTF.

The chain recombines TRBV5-4 with TRBJ1-1; no definite D call. CDR3 length equals 14 residues. V was clipped by 0 bases and J by 6 bases, with 12 bases between them. Germline assignment: CDR1 SGHNT and CDR2 YYREEE (reference sequence). In DNA, the CDR3 is TGTGCCAGCAGCTTGGCTGGGGTGTTCGCTGAAGCTTTCTTT. Protein: CASSLAGVFAEAFF.

V and J are TRBV15 and TRBJ2-7; 8 bases align to TRBD1. This CDR3 is built from 15 residues. Germline CDR1 LNHNV, CDR2 YYDKDF (reference sequence). V trimming: 6 bases; J trimming: 0 bases; junction bases outside the gene matches: 7. CDR3 sequence (DNA): TGTGCCACCAGGGCGGGACAGGCTCGCTCCTACGAGCAGTACTTC. It translates to CATRAGQARSYEQYF.

There are a few counts of this clone. V usage is TRBV29-1 and J usage is TRBJ1-1, with 7 bases aligning to TRBD1. CDR1 and CDR2 from the germline V gene are SQVTM and ANQGSEA. The ends lost 5 bases at V and 6 bases at J; junction bases unmatched: 6. This CDR3 has 12 residues. The CDR3 region is CSVQGDVAEAFF. The CDR3 nucleotides are TGCAGCGTTCAGGGGGACGTAGCTGAAGCTTTCTTT.

This clone occurred a few times. J is TRBJ1-1 and V is TRBV28; D remains unclear. Trimming shortened V by 5 bases and J by 8 bases, and 12 bases separated the two germline ends. The germline V gene has CDR1 MDHEN and CDR2 SYDVKM. CDR3 length: 12 amino acids. This chain's CDR3 is CASSEGLQEAFF. Written as DNA, the CDR3 is TGTGCCAGCAGTGAGGGCTTACAAGAAGCTTTCTTT.

The chain links TRBV30 to TRBJ2-7; D not resolved. This CDR3 contains 13 residues. Trimming took off 1 base at V and 6 bases at J, with 13 bases between the two ends. CDR1 GTSNPN and CDR2 SVGIG come from the germline V gene (reference sequence). In DNA form, the CDR3 reads TGTGCCTGGAGTGGCCGTATGGGCCTCGAGCAGTACTTC. The encoded protein is CAWSGRMGLEQYF.

The chain employs TRBV18 and TRBJ2-7, with D possibly matching TRBD1 (6 bases). Deletions cut 6 bases from V and 0 bases from J, with 15 bases between. The CDR3 consists of 15 residues. CDR1 is KGHSH, CDR2 LQKENI, per germline. The CDR3 loop is CASSPTGSYSYEQYF. As DNA, the CDR3 is TGTGCCAGCTCTCCCACAGGGTCCTACTCCTACGAGCAGTACTTC.

The genes are TRBV28 and TRBJ2-1; 7 positions agree with TRBD1. From germline, CDR1 is MDHEN and CDR2 SYDVKM. Trimming cost V 7 bases and J 0 bases; bases outside gene matches: 3. This CDR3 has 14 amino acids. In DNA, the CDR3 is TGTGCCAGCAAGACAGGGAGCTCCTACAATGAGCAGTTCTTC. It translates to CASKTGSSYNEQFF.

J is TRBJ2-1 and V is TRBV5-1; 7 bases are shared with TRBD2. With V trimmed by 7 bases and J by 6 bases, 7 bases remained unmatched. CDR3 length: 13 amino acids. CDR1 is SGHRS and CDR2 is YFSETQ in the germline V gene. The CDR3 DNA reads TGCGCCAGCGGGGAGGGCCAATCCAATGAGCAGTTCTTC. As protein: CASGEGQSNEQFF.

The sample holds many counts of this clone. The chain combines TRBV10-3 with TRBJ2-2, with TRBD2 identical over 8 bases. Per the germline V gene, CDR1 is ENHRY and CDR2 is SYGVKD. This CDR3 has 16 amino acids. The junction had 2 bases not matched to a gene; V was cut back by 0 bases and J by 2 bases. The CDR3, as DNA: TGTGCCATCAGTGAGTCCAGCGGGGGTAACACCGGGGAGCTGTTTTTT. It yields the protein CAISESSGGNTGELFF.

The chain uses TRBV28 and TRBJ1-5; D is possibly TRBD1 (6 bases). The CDR3 spans 16 residues. The V gene's germline CDR1 is MDHEN and CDR2 SYDVKM. Trimming cost V 2 bases and J 2 bases, with 13 bases left between them. CDR3: CASSLPAGVGNQPQHF. Here the CDR3 DNA reads TGTGCCAGCAGTTTACCGGCAGGGGTCGGCAATCAGCCCCAGCATTTT.

The rearrangement uses TRBV5-1 and TRBJ2-3, with TRBD1 matching 7 bases. CDR1 is SGHRS, CDR2 YFSETQ, per germline. This CDR3 is 13 amino acids long. V lost 3 bases, J lost 4 bases, and 2 bases stayed unmatched. The DNA for the CDR3 is TGCGCCAGCAGCTCGGGACAGTCAGATACGCAGTATTTT. Amino acid sequence: CASSSGQSDTQYF.